One and the same sample provided the 5 T cell receptor beta chains below, sequenced in a study of lymphopenia after photon versus proton radiotherapy. The protocol was immunoSEQ multiplex PCR, while the TCRdb copy is restricted to in-frame clones and leaves out a portion. This sample has roughly 30,000 clones, with 85% to 90% found just once. The material was peripheral blood, obtained from a patient treated with proton-based radiotherapy. Every receptor here comes from a woman aged 55-70 years with cholangiocarcinoma. Some clones in this sample may be carry-over from other donors' samples.

The CDR3, as DNA: TGTGCCAGCAGCGTAGCTACCGTGGCCGGCGCTGAAGCTTTCTTT. Its protein product is CASSVATVAGAEAFF. The chain recombines TRBV9 with TRBJ1-1; D remains unclear. Per germline, CDR1 SGDLS and CDR2 YYNGEE. The V end was cut by 0 bases, the J end by 6 bases, with 15 bases between. This CDR3 is built from 15 residues.

This clone occurred once. The gene calls are TRBV7-3 and TRBJ1-1; 9 bases map to TRBD1. V was pared by 5 bases and J by 7 bases, with 8 bases of the junction left unmatched. Looked up from germline, CDR1 is SGHTA and CDR2 is FQGTGA. There are 14 residues in the CDR3. CDR3 nucleotides: TGTGCCAGCAGCCCTAGGACAGGGGAGGGTGAAGCTTTCTTT. This encodes CASSPRTGEGEAFF.

The chain is built from TRBV5-1 and TRBJ1-2; tentatively, D is TRBD1 (5 bases). V was clipped by 0 bases and J by 4 bases, with 13 bases between them. Germline lookup yields CDR1 SGHRS and CDR2 YFSETQ. This CDR3 spans 15 amino acids. CDR3 coding DNA: TGCGCCAGCAGCTTGGTGGGGGAGCGAGTCTATGGCTACACCTTC. As protein: CASSLVGERVYGYTF. Full variable domain (missing parts from reference TRBV5-1 and TRBJ1-2): KAGVTQTPRYLIKTRGQQVTLSCSPISGHRSVSWYQQTPGQGLQFLFEYFSETQRNKGNFPGRFSGRQFSNSRSEMNVSTLELGDSALYLCASSLVGERVYGYTFGSGTRLTVV.

This sequence joins TRBV7-3 and TRBJ1-6, with 7 bases identical to TRBD1. V lost 2 bases and J lost 9; bases outside the gene matches: 7. The CDR3 totals 15 residues. Germline CDR1 is SGHTA and CDR2 is FQGTGA. The DNA for the CDR3 is TGTGCCAGCAGCTTAGAAGGGGGCTGGAGTTCACCCCTCCACTTT. Translating it yields CASSLEGGWSSPLHF.

The V call is TRBV19, the J call TRBJ1-1, with D possibly being TRBD1 (5 bases). V lost 7 bases, J lost 4 bases, and 19 bases lay in between. The germline CDR1 and CDR2 sequences are LNHDA and SQIVND (reference sequence). The CDR3 is 15 residues long. CDR3: CASIEGPASGTEAFF. The CDR3 bases are TGTGCCAGTATAGAGGGGCCCGCGTCGGGCACTGAAGCTTTCTTT.